This T cell receptor beta chain stems from a study of T cell responses to AZD1222 COVID-19 vaccine (dated by TCRdb to about 2021). The study in broad terms: Because spike-specific TCR depth and breadth did not differ between the two schedules, AZD1222 recipients who got a second dose at roughly 4 weeks were pooled with those who got a second dose at roughly 12 weeks. Trial participants were enrolled by age into subgroups of 18-55, 56-69 and 70-plus years, and around 140, 26 and 57 TCR-sequenced participants, respectively, were included in these subgroups. A total of about 230 trial participants underwent TCR sequencing, of whom 207 received two doses of AZD1222 and approximately 25 received two doses of the MenACWY control vaccine. The full study reports these points: CD4 TCRs associated with the vaccine covered the entire spike protein, and the dominant responses were in regions 160-218 and 743-854. Conclusions about previously exposed vaccinees are limited because only a handful of AZD1222 recipients were SARS-CoV-2 seropositive at baseline. Epitopes outside the regions mutated in the B.1.351 and B.1.1.7 variants were reportedly recognized by nearly half of the unique spike-specific TCRs. Most participants were white British and females outnumbered males, and the authors suggested that clonal diversity may have been underestimated. The 56-69-year group was small, and its depth increase did not reach significance, likely because of low power. Spike-specific TCR breadth and depth rose significantly after two AZD1222 doses compared with day 0 and with MenACWY recipients. Because no day 14 peak-response samples were available, repertoires were characterized only after the peak T cell response.

The CDR3 regions of human TCRbeta chains were analyzed by immunosequencing. Regarding the original processing steps: TCRs in the repertoires were matched against a reference library of SARS-CoV-2-specific TCRs that had been generated with the MIRA antigen-specificity platform. Breadth was defined as the fraction of unique TCRs that were SARS-CoV-2-associated. Depth was defined as the fraction of total T cells that were SARS-CoV-2-associated. Using the MIRA data, each spike-specific TCR was assigned both to the spike region to which the TCR was reactive and to a CD4 or CD8 class. Log10-transformed breadth and depth values were compared by one-way ANOVA with Sidak's multiple comparisons tests. Entries here come from immuneACCESS through TCRdb and include only in-frame sequences with V and J called. Some clones fail to appear in such tables; in the studies checked, an unresolved V gene covers under half of the shortfall, and the cause of the remainder is unknown. V, J and clone size were drawn from that table, and D and trimming were deduced from the DNA. In all, the sample holds about 110,000 clones, and approximately 91% of those were seen once. The ten largest clones add up to roughly a sixth of the sample.

This specimen's time point label, per the study, means: baseline before first vaccination. The vaccinee samples were drawn from two UK trials, COV001 and COV002, one of which was a single-blind randomized controlled phase 2/3 trial testing AZD1222 (ChAdOx1 nCoV-19) in healthy adults. For TCRbeta chain sequencing, PBMC samples were collected from trial participants at day 0 and at day 28 after the second dose. The CDR3 runs 17 amino acids, cysteine and phenylalanine included. CDR3 DNA is the only sequence kept; it has 51 bases, read in frame from the first base. Here V drops 3 bases and J drops 3 bases, and the junction holds 7 bases not matched to any gene. CDR1 MDHEN and CDR2 SYDVKM are derived from the germline V gene. Only one count was recorded for this clone. Its antigen has not been determined. Base qualities are not at hand, and no much larger clone is one base apart.

Sequencing used peripheral blood, obtained on day 0 of AZD1222 vaccination. The receptor was derived from an adult in good health. The sequence joins TRBV28 to TRBJ1-4; 10 central nucleotides agree with TRBD1. The DNA sequence is TGTGCCAGCAGTTTTCCGGGACAGGGGTTCCCTAATGAAAAACTGTTTTTT. It translates as CASSFPGQGFPNEKLFF. Reference TRBV28 and TRBJ1-4 proteins supply the regions before and after the CDR3; the full variable domain is: DVKVTQSSRYLVKRTGEKVFLECVQDMDHENMFWYRQDPGLGLRLIYFSYDVKMKEKGDIPEGYSVSREKKERFSLILESASTNQTSMYLCASSFPGQGFPNEKLFFGSGTQLSVL.